The clone carrying this T cell receptor (beta chain) has ten or more counts. Its antigen is not known. There were TCR beta CDR3 regions amplified from RNA transcripts. The primer set for the first-round RT-PCR of the TCR CDR3 was HTBI. MiXCR, applied by TCRdb to the multiplex PCR reads, yields one record per CDR3 protein. This sample yields roughly 160,000 distinct CDR3 sequences, of which 9.4% are seen a single time; roughly a fifth belongs to the top ten. The data are from a study of T cells in Graves' hyperthyroidism and ophthalmopathy. Study-wide results and limits: Ophthalmopathy, which appeared later, was predicted by the model a median approximately 6.7 months before onset.

Trimming cost V 3 bases and J 5 bases, with 16 bases left between them. This CDR3 spans 14 amino acids. CDR1 is DFQATT, CDR2 SNEGSKA, per germline (reference sequence). The sample was blood. This TCR came from a woman aged 18 to 35 with Graves' hyperthyroidism that later progressed to Graves' ophthalmopathy. The chain employs TRBV20-1 and TRBJ2-5; D unresolved. As DNA, the CDR3 is TGCAGTGCTAGTTCGGGCGGCCCTTGGGAGACCCAGTACTTC. Translation gives CSASSGGPWETQYF.